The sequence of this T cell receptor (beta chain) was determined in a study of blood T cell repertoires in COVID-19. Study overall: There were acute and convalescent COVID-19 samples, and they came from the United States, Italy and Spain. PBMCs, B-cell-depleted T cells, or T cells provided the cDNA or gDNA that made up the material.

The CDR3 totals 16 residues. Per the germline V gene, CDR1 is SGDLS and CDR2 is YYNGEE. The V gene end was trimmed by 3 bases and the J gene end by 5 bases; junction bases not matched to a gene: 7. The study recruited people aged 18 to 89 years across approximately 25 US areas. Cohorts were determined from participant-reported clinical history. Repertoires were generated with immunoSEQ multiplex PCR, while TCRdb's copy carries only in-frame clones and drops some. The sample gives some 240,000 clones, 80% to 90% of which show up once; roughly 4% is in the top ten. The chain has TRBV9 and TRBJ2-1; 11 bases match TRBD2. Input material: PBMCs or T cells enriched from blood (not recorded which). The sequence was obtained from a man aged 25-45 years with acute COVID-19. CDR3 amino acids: CASSDNSGRAHNEQFF. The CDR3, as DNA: TGTGCCAGCAGCGATAATAGCGGGAGGGCCCACAATGAGCAGTTCTTC. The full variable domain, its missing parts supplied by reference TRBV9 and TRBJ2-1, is DSGVTQTPKHLITATGQRVTLRCSPRSGDLSVYWYQQSLDQGLQFLIQYYNGEERAKGNILERFSAQQFPDLHSELNLSSLELGDSALYFCASSDNSGRAHNEQFFGPGTRLTVL.